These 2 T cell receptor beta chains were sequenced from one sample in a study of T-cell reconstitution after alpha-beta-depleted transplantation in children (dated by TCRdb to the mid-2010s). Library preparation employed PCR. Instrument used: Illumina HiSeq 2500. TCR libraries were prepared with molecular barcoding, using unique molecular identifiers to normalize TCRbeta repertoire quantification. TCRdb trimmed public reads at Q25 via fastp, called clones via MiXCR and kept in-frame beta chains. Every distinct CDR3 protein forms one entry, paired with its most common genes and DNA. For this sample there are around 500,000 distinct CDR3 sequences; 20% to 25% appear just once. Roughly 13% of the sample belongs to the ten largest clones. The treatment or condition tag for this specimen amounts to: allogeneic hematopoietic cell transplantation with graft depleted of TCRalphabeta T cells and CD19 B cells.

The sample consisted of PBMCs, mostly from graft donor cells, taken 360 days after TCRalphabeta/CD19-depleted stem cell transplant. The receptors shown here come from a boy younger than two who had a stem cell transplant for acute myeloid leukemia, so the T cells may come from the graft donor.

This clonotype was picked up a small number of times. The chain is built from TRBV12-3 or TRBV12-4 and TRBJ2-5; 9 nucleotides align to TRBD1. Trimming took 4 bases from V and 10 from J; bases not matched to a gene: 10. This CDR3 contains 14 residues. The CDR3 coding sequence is TGTGCCAGCAGTTATTCCACCGGGACAGGGATCCAGTACTTC. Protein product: CASSYSTGTGIQYF.

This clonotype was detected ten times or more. This CDR3 reads CASSSTFGETQYF. CDR3 in DNA: TGTGCCAGCAGTTCCACCTTCGGAGAGACCCAGTACTTC. The J gene is TRBJ2-5, the V gene TRBV6-5; D is ambiguous. In germline, CDR1 is MNHEY, CDR2 SVGAGI. The ends were cut back, 4 bases at V and 4 bases at J, with 10 bases in the middle. CDR3 length: 13 amino acids.